These T cell receptor beta chains were read from a single sample in a study of blood T cell repertoires in COVID-19. Data came from immunoSEQ multiplex PCR; TCRdb stores just in-frame clones and leaves some out. The sample includes 320,000 or so clones, more than 85% of them seen just once. The sequenced sample consisted of PBMCs or T cells enriched from blood (not recorded which). The receptor source for this set is a woman in her twenties or thirties who had recovered from COVID-19. Each CDR3 is given with its conserved first and last residue. A D gene is named only where the DNA matches it firmly. Rows give clone size only sometimes, using once, few, many, or a class for an expanded clone.

clone_size	d_call	j_call	v_call	cdr3_nt	cdr3_aa
NA	TRBD1	TRBJ2-7	TRBV6-5	TGTGCCAGCAGTTACGAGGGACAGGGGGCGCACGAGCAGTACTTC	CASSYEGQGAHEQYF
many	NA	TRBJ2-2	TRBV2	TGTGCCAGCAGTGAGGGGGCGGCCCCGGGCGGGGAGCTGTTTTTT	CASSEGAAPGGELFF
NA	NA	TRBJ2-5	TRBV5-1	TGCGCCAGCAGCTTGGTTTCAGGGAGGCAAGAGACCCAGTACTTC	CASSLVSGRQETQYF
NA	NA	TRBJ2-1	TRBV7-9	TGTGCCAGCAGCTACGACACCAGAGTCGTTAATGAGCAGTTCTTC	CASSYDTRVVNEQFF
NA	TRBD1	TRBJ2-2	TRBV5-1	TGCGCCAGCAGCCCCACAGGGGGAGGGGAGCTGTTTTTT	CASSPTGGGELFF
NA	NA	TRBJ2-5	TRBV24-1	TGTGCCACCAGTGATTTCACACAATACCAAGAGACCCAGTACTTC	CATSDFTQYQETQYF
NA	TRBD2	TRBJ2-1	TRBV10-1	TGCGCCAGCAGTGGAGGGGAGGGATGGATCTTC	CASSGGEGWIF
many	NA	TRBJ2-1	TRBV6-5	TGTGCCAGCACTCTCCGGGACGGGGGATATGAGCAGTTCTTC	CASTLRDGGYEQFF
NA	TRBD1	TRBJ1-2	TRBV18	TGTGCCAGCTCACCTGGGGACAGTCAGGGAAACTATGGCTACACCTTC	CASSPGDSQGNYGYTF
NA	TRBD1	TRBJ2-3	TRBV15	TGTGCCACCAGCCCCGACAGGGCGACAGATACGCAGTATTTT	CATSPDRATDTQYF
NA	NA	TRBJ1-1	TRBV5-1	TGCGCCAGCAGCTCGGAGGTGGGGAAAACTGAAGCTTTCTTT	CASSSEVGKTEAFF
few	NA	TRBJ1-4	TRBV19	TGTGCCAGTAGTATAGATTGGGCCAGGGGCGGGTTGAAATCCCTGAATGAAAAACTGTTTTTT	CASSIDWARGGLKSLNEKLFF
NA	NA	TRBJ2-6	TRBV3-1/TRBV3-2	TGTGCCAGCAGCCAAGTGTTTGGCAGGGCCACGTCTGGGGCCAACGTCCTGACTTTC	CASSQVFGRATSGANVLTF
NA	TRBD1	TRBJ1-2	TRBV4-2	TGTGCCAGCAGCCAAGGGACAGGTCCGGCCTATGGCTACACCTTC	CASSQGTGPAYGYTF
NA	TRBD1	TRBJ2-7	TRBV11-2	TGTGCCAGCAGCCTTGGGACAGGGGGCATCTACGAGCAGTACTTC	CASSLGTGGIYEQYF
NA	NA	TRBJ1-1	TRBV15	TGTGCCACCAGCATCGGGGACACTGAAGCTTTCTTT	CATSIGDTEAFF
NA	TRBD2	TRBJ2-2	TRBV7-2	TGTGCCAGCAGCTTGCTAGGTCGGGGGGGCAGCACCGGGGAGCTGTTTTTT	CASSLLGRGGSTGELFF
NA	NA	TRBJ2-1	TRBV11-3	TGTGCCAGCAGCCGAGGTGGCGCCGGGGAATACAATGAGCAGTTCTTC	CASSRGGAGEYNEQFF
once	NA	TRBJ2-7	TRBV28	TGTGCCAGCAGTTTCCCTGGACATTCCTACGAGCAGTACTTC	CASSFPGHSYEQYF
NA	NA	TRBJ2-5	TRBV5-1	TGCGCCAGCAGACCGGACATCCCCCAAGAGACCCAGTACTTC	CASRPDIPQETQYF
NA	TRBD1	TRBJ1-5	TRBV2	TGTGCCAGCAGTGCCGGGACAGGTGGCGGCAATCAGCCCCAGCATTTT	CASSAGTGGGNQPQHF
NA	NA	TRBJ2-1	TRBV7-7	TGTGCCAGCAGCCCTAAAGATACTTCATACAATGAGCAGTTCTTC	CASSPKDTSYNEQFF
NA	TRBD1	TRBJ1-2	TRBV11-2	TGTGCCAGCAGCCCCGACAGGGCGGCGAGATATGGCTACACCTTC	CASSPDRAARYGYTF
NA	NA	TRBJ1-1	TRBV27	TGTGCCAGCAGTTTATTGACCTCAGGGAACACTGAAGCTTTCTTT	CASSLLTSGNTEAFF